The T cell receptor (beta chain) under discussion was sequenced for a study of cytomegalovirus exposure and HLA in healthy donors (dated by TCRdb to the late 2010s). In terms of the full investigation: According to an earlier analysis of 587 of the donors, about 179 million T cells yielded roughly 110 million unique TCR beta sequences and 276 Gb of sequence data. To predict cytomegalovirus infection status, the study combined high-throughput TCR immunosequencing, statistical association of individual TCRs with disease status, and machine learning. The study profiled the T cell repertoires of around 700 subjects by immunosequencing and related them to cytomegalovirus serostatus. The aim of the study was to test whether cataloging public T cell receptors could identify signatures of past pathogen exposure. In an earlier analysis of roughly 580 of the donors, high-throughput TCR beta sequencing was used to judge whether each TCR beta V gene segment behaved as functional or pseudogenic. An early release covering roughly 600 HLA-typed donors comprised roughly 300 gigabases of sequencing data and approximately 85 million unique TCR sequences. Typing coverage differed by locus: A, B, C, DRB1 and DQB1 were typed in about 629-640 donors, DQA1 in approximately 520, DPA1 in some 570, and DPB1 in 400 to 480. A later analysis re-examined previously published TCR beta repertoires from just over 650 donors and added high-resolution HLA genotyping to investigate patterns of TCR occurrence. On average, around 230,000 unique TCR beta nucleotide sequences were sequenced per donor among 300 to 500 genotyped donors of the cohort, with roughly 18% of those sequences being non-productive. Rather than drawing on any new phenotypic data, the later analysis identified candidate immune exposures from TCR beta sequences and the way those sequences occurred across donors. All discovery cohort repertoires had been generated using a single sequencing platform. Of the approximately 400 genotyped donors, 75% to 85% were placed in the genetic ancestry cluster associated with self-reported Caucasian donors. Both class I and class II loci were covered by HLA typing, at four-digit resolution. About five DR-DQ haplotypes were handled as single units for association and clustering, since linkage in the cohort was strong. A separate validation cohort of about 110 different subjects was used in addition to the 666-subject first cohort. Alongside the repertoire data, information on donor age, sex, ethnicity and CMV serostatus was compiled. A later genetic analysis used genome-wide SNP genotypes for 398 of the 666 donors, treating that subset as a discovery cohort. Study-level results and caveats: Most TCR sequences were observed very rarely across donors, whereas some public TCRs were present in many individuals. Compared with the approximately 710-donor mean, donors in an Asian-associated ancestry cluster had fewer N-insertions in productive TCRs, according to a later genetic analysis. Presence/absence analyses assumed roughly uniform sequencing depth across donors, an assumption that may not hold. Broadly in line with IMGT annotations, most TCR beta V segments showed up in productive rearrangements about 87% or about 30% of the time in an earlier analysis of about 500 of the donors. According to the authors, the approach could potentially be generalized to other disease states and immunological phenotypes. A further reported finding was that TCR beta sequences accurately predicted the HLA-A and HLA-B alleles for most subjects in the first cohort. Several of the top co-occurrence clusters appeared to be linked to parvovirus B19, influenza, CMV and Epstein-Barr virus, according to a later analysis. Most CMV-associated TCR beta chains appeared to be HLA-restricted in a later analysis, and the HLA associations seemed to be driven largely by CMV exposure. In a later analysis, HLA-associated TCR beta chains showed more clonal expansion and lower generation probabilities than non-associated chains that were equally common. The classifier was reported to diagnose cytomegalovirus status with high specificity and sensitivity in both the original and validation cohorts. Specific HLA alleles were associated with 15,000 to 20,000 TCR beta sequences at a false discovery rate of 0.05 in a later analysis. Correlated functional status among segregating V segments might reflect linkage disequilibrium, but an unknown experimental factor could not be ruled out. V-gene and J-gene trimming of TCR beta chains was associated with a missense DCLRE1C variant in a later genetic analysis, and the association was replicated in an independent cohort. For the cohort, immune exposure information was limited to CMV serostatus. In vitro tests confirmed that a few of the cytomegalovirus-associated TCR beta chains recognize cytomegalovirus antigens. The cohort was sequenced for TCR beta chains only, and without alpha or paired-chain data the features that could be detected were limited. The earlier analysis of around 600 of the donors excluded about 16 rarely observed V segments, including chromosome 9 orphons, because counts were too low. In a later analysis, the rate of TCR association differed among HLA loci, with DRB1 alleles having the most associated TCRs and HLA-C alleles having the fewest. Because HLA typing was unavailable for some donors at each locus, only the typed subset was used in association tests. Strong co-occurrence of HLA alleles, especially DR and DQ, made assigning TCR associations to individual alleles difficult. Some IMGT-functional V segments, including TRBV6-2 and TRBV6-3, could not be told apart with the 87-base-pair reads, so those segments were excluded. A total of 150 to 200 TCR beta chains were listed by the study as associated with cytomegalovirus. A group of highly shared sequence variants was considered likely to be a technical artifact of the sequencing pipeline.

Library construction relied on the immunoSEQ multiplex PCR assay. For the multiplex PCR, a mixture combining 60 forward primers for TCR Vbeta segments and 13 reverse primers for TCR Jbeta segments was used. The CDR3 region of rearranged TCR beta genes was amplified from genomic DNA by a multiplex PCR assay. The Illumina HiSeq System was used to sequence the amplified TCR beta libraries as 87-base-pair reads. The original methods were these. Across the roughly 700 repertoires, a later analysis counted roughly 77 million unique TCR beta chains, 9.5 million to 12 million of which were shared by at least two donors. To remove PCR and sequencing errors, raw reads were error-corrected and collapsed into unique sequences using a nearest-neighbor algorithm that merged closely related sequences. Alignment of CDR3 sequences to IMGT reference sequences was used to assign V, D and J gene segments. For a sequence to be retained, at least a six-nucleotide match to both a V gene segment and a J gene segment was required. A rearrangement counted as productive if the CDR3 had no stop codons and remained in frame with V and J, and every other rearrangement counted as non-productive. CDR3 was defined according to IMGT convention as the region running from the second conserved V-encoded cysteine to the conserved J-encoded phenylalanine. Sequences without an unambiguous match to a single V gene segment were excluded from the earlier analysis of almost 600 of the donors. An earlier analysis of 550 to 650 of the donors classified V segments as functional when productive rearrangements were above 56.7% and as segregating when the standard deviation between donors was above 5%. A statistical classification framework was built for diagnosing cytomegalovirus status from the catalog of TCR beta chain sequences. In a later analysis, V and J genes were assigned by comparing TCR nucleotide sequences against IMGT/GENE-DB human TR gene sequences. The TCRdist pipeline was used in a later analysis to assign CDR3 sequences and most-parsimonious VDJ recombination scenarios. In a later analysis, each TCR beta chain was defined by its CDR3 amino acid sequence together with its V-gene family, and reads lacking a unique V-gene family were excluded. To address suspected cross-contamination and a sequencing artifact, a later analysis removed roughly 640 highly shared, low-generation-probability nucleotide sequences. For each public chain, a later analysis derived a clonal expansion index from normalized ranks of inferred template counts within each repertoire. Generation probabilities in a later analysis came from a VDJ recombination model fitted to out-of-frame rearrangements, and those results were checked against IGoR. A later analysis scored TCR-TCR, TCR-HLA and TCR-CMV co-occurrence with hypergeometric tests, applying a repertoire-size bias correction to TCR pairs. A later analysis estimated false discovery rates by permuting HLA or CMV assignments 20 times. In a later analysis, co-occurring TCRs were grouped using DBSCAN, and TCRdist sequence similarity was added for clustering within HLA-allele-positive subsets. Repertoires with fewer than 30,000 or more than 120,000 public chains, plus five repertoires with anomalous nucleotide sharing, were excluded from co-occurrence clustering. TCRdb retrieved this table from immuneACCESS and kept in-frame rearrangements only. Not all clones are present; in checked studies, unresolved V genes account for under half, and no reason is known for the remainder. V and J calls and clone size are copied from that table; D and trimming were computed from the DNA. The sample table contains 75,000 to 100,000 clones; only one count was recorded for less than 85% of them. The top ten clones comprise under 2% of the sample.

The cohort consisted of 666 healthy bone marrow donors. At the time of sampling, all cohort members were nominally healthy, though unrecorded immune exposures were likely present. The donor tested CMV seronegative and was one of the 352 seronegative cohort members. A peripheral blood sample was collected from each donor, and TCR beta sequencing was performed on peripheral blood mononuclear cells. The Qiagen DNeasy Blood Extraction Kit was used to extract genomic DNA from the blood cell samples. This clone was found a few times. Its antigen target is currently unknown. No quality values exist for individual bases; no much larger clone is one base distant. The CDR3 has 15 amino acids, counting the end cysteine and phenylalanine. The sequence is cut down to CDR3 DNA, 45 bases in frame from base 1. The trim is 2 bases for V and 1 base for J, with a gap of 12 bases between the germline ends. CDR1 and CDR2, per the germline V gene, are SNHLY and FYNNEI.

Material for sequencing was PBMCs. The sequence links TRBV2 to TRBJ2-7, with a weak D call of TRBD1 (6 bases match). The clonotype originates from a male donor in good health and CMV-seronegative. The CDR3 is CASSEFEGVSYEQYF. The nucleotide sequence is TGTGCCAGCAGTGAATTTGAGGGGGTGTCCTACGAGCAGTACTTC.